A single sample gave rise to the 4 T cell receptor beta chains below, sequenced in a study of shared clonotypes between healthy human individuals. Assay: immunoSEQ multiplex PCR; the TCRdb copy retains only in-frame clones and omits some. This table holds roughly 2.1 million clones, about 93% found once. CD45RO-negative, CCR7-selected cells formed the naive CD8 fraction, which excluded terminally differentiated effector memory CD45RA+ cells. The sample comprised naive CD8+ T cells from PBMCs. The receptors originated from a man younger than 35 in good health. Some clones in this sample may be carry-over from other donors' samples.

The V call is TRBV11-2, the J call TRBJ2-1; 7 bases map to TRBD2. Germline values: CDR1 SGHAT, CDR2 FQNNGV. After removal of 5 bases from V and 0 bases from J, the junction contained 7 bases not matched to a gene. The CDR3 sequence is 16 residues long. CDR3 bases: TGTGCCAGCAGCCCCCTCGGGGGGAGCTCCTACAATGAGCAGTTCTTC. Translation: CASSPLGGSSYNEQFF.

On this clone: The identical CDR3 is also encoded by other nucleotide sequences in the sample. The chain uses TRBV9 and TRBJ2-1; D call uncertain. There are 15 residues in the CDR3. Trimming stripped 0 bases from V and 4 bases from J, with 11 bases between. Germline loops: CDR1 SGDLS, CDR2 YYNGEE. CDR3 nucleotide sequence: TGTGCCAGCAGCGTAGATGGTTCGCCTTACAATGAGCAGTTCTTC. Translation: CASSVDGSPYNEQFF.

The V and J genes are TRBV29-1 and TRBJ1-2; 9 bases map to TRBD1. V lost 0 bases and J lost 2; bases outside the gene matches: 7. The CDR3 contains 16 residues. The germline V gene encodes CDR1 SQVTM and CDR2 ANQGSEA. CDR3: CSVEEYGTGNNYGYTF. In DNA, the CDR3 is TGCAGCGTTGAAGAGTATGGGACAGGGAACAACTATGGCTACACCTTC.

The gene calls are TRBV11-2 and TRBJ2-7; D may be TRBD1 or TRBD2 (5 bases each). The ends were cut back, 3 bases at V and 4 bases at J, with 13 bases in the middle. The V gene's germline CDR1 is SGHAT and CDR2 FQNNGV. This CDR3 is built from 14 residues. CDR3 coding DNA: TGTGCCAGCAGCTTGACGGGACGACAATACGAGCAGTACTTC. Translation: CASSLTGRQYEQYF.